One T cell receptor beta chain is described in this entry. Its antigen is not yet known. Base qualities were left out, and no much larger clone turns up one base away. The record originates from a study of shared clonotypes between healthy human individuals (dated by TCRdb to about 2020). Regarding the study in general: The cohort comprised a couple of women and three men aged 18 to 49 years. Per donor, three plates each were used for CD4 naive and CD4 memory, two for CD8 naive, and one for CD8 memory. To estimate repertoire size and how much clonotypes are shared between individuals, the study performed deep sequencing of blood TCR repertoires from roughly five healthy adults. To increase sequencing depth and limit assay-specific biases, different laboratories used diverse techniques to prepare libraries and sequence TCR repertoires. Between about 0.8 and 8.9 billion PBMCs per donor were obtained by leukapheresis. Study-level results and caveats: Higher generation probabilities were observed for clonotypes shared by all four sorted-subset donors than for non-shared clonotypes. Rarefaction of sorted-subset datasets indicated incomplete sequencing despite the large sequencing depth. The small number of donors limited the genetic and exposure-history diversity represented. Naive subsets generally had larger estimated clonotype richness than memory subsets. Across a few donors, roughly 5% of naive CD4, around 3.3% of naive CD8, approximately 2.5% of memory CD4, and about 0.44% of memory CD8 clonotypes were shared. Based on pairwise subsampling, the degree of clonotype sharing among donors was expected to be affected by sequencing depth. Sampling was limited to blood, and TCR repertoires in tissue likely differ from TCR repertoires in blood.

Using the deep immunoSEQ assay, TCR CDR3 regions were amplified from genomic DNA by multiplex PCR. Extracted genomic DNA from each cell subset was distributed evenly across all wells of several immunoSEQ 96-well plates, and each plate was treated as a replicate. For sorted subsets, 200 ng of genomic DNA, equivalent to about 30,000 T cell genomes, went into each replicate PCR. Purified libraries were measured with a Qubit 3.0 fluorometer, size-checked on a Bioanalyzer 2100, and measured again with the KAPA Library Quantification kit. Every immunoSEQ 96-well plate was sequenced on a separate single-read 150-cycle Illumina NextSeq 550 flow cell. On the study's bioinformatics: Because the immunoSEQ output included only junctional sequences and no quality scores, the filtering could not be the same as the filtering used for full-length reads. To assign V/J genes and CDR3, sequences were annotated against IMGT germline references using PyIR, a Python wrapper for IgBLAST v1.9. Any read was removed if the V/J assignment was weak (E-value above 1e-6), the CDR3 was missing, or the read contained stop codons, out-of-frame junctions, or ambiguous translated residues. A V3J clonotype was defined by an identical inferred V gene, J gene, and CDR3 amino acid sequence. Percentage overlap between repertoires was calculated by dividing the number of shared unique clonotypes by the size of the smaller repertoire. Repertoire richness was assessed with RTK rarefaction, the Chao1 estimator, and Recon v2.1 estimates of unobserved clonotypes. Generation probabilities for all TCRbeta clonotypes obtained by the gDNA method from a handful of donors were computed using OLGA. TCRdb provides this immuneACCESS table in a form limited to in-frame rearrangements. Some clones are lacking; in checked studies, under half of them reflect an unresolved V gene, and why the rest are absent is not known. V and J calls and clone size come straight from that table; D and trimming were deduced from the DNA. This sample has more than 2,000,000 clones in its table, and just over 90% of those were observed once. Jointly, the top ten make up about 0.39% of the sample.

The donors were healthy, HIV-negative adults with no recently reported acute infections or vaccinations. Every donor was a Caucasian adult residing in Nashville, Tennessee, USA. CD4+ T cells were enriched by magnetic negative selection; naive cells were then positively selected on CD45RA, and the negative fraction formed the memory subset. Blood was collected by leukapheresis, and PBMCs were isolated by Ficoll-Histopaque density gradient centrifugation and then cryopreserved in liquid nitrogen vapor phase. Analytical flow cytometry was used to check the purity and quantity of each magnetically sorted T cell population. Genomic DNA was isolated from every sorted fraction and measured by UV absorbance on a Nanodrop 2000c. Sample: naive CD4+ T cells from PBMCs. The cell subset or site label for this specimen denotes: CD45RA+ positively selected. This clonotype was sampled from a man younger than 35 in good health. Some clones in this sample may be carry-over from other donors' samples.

The nucleotide sequence is given as TGTGCCAGCATGGGGGGTAATCAGCCCCAGCATTTT. This sequence encodes CASMGGNQPQHF. The chain was built from TRBV28 and TRBJ1-5; TRBD1 is possibly the D segment (5 matching bases). Looking up the germline V gene yields CDR1 MDHEN and CDR2 SYDVKM. The junction carries 8 bases between V and J, which are trimmed by 7 bases and 4 bases respectively. From its cysteine to its phenylalanine, the CDR3 spans 12 amino acids. Left in the record is the CDR3 DNA by itself, 36 bases read in frame from the first base.